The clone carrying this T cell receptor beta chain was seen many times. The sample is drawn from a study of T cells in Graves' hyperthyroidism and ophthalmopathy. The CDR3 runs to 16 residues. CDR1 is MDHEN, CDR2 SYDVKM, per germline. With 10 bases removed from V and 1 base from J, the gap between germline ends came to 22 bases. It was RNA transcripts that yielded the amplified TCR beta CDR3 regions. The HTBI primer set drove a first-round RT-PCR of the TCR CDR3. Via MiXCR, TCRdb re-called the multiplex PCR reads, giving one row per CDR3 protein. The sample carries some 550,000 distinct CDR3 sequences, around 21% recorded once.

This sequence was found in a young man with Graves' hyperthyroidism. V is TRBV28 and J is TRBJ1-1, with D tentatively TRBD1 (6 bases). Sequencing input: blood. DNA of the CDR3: TGTGCCACCCTGGGTACTCCCGGGACAAGGAACACTGAAGCTTTCTTT. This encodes CATLGTPGTRNTEAFF.